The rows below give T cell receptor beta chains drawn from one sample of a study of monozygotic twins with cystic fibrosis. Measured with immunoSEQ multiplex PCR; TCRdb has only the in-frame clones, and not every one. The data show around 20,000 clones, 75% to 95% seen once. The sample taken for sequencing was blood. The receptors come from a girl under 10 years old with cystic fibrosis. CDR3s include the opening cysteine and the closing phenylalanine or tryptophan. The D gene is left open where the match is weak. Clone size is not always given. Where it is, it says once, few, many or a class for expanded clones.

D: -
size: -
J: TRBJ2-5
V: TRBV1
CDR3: CTSSQGGVEETQYF
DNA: TGCACCAGCAGCCAGGGCGGAGTCGAGGAGACCCAGTACTTC

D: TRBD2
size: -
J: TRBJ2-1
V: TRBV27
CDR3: CASSQAGETYNEQFF
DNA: TGTGCCAGCAGTCAAGCGGGGGAAACATACAATGAGCAGTTCTTC

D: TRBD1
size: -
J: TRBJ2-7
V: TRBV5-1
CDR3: CASSLGTANYEQYF
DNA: TGCGCCAGCAGCTTAGGGACAGCAAACTACGAGCAGTACTTC

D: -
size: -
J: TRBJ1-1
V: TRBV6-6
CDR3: CASKSGAGGTEAFF
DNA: TGTGCCAGCAAGTCAGGGGCTGGGGGGACTGAAGCTTTCTTT

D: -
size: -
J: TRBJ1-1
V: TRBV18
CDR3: CASSPTLNTEAFF
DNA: TGTGCCAGCTCTCCGACATTGAACACTGAAGCTTTCTTT

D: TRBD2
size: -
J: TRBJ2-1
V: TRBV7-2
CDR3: CASSNRRLAGVSSYNEQFF
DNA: TGTGCCAGCAGCAATCGGAGGCTAGCGGGGGTTTCGTCCTACAATGAGCAGTTCTTC

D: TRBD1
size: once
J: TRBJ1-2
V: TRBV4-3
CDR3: CASSHPTNRGRGVYGYTF
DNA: TGCGCCAGCAGCCATCCCACCAATAGGGGGCGCGGAGTCTATGGCTACACCTTC

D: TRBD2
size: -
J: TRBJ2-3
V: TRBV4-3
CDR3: CASSQDWGRGPPTYTDTQYF
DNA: TGCGCCAGCAGCCAAGATTGGGGGAGGGGACCGCCAACCTACACAGATACGCAGTATTTT

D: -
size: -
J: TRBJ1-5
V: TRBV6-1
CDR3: CASQGMGGPQPQHF
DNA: TGTGCCAGCCAAGGCATGGGGGGCCCACAGCCCCAGCATTTT

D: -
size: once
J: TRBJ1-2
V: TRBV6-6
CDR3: CASRSGRTYTF
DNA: TGTGCCAGCCGTTCAGGGCGAACCTACACCTTC